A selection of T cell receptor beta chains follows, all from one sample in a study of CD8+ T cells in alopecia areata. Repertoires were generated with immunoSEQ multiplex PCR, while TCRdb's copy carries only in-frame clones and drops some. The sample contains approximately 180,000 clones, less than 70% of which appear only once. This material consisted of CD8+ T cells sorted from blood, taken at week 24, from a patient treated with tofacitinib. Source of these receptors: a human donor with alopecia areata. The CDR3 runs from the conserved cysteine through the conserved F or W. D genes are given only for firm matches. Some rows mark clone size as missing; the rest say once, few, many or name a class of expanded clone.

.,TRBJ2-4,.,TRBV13,TGTGCCAGCAGCTTAGGACTAACTGAAAACATTCAGTACTTC,CASSLGLTENIQYF
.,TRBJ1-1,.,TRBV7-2,TGTGCCAGCAGCTTAGAGTTTGCGCCAGACGAAGCTTTCTTT,CASSLEFAPDEAFF
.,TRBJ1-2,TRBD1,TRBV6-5,TGTGCCTGCTCCCGGACAGGGGTATCCGGCTACACCTTC,CACSRTGVSGYTF
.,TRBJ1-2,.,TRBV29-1,TGCAGCGTGACGACGGAGAACTATGGCTACACCTTC,CSVTTENYGYTF
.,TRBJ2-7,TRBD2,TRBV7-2,TGTGCCAGCAGCTTAGAGCGGGACGGTCGAGTTGCGTACTTC,CASSLERDGRVAYF
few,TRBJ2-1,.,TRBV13,TGTGCCAGCAGCCCGGCCGGGGACCGAGGGTTCACTGAGCAGTTCTTC,CASSPAGDRGFTEQFF
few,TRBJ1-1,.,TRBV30,TGTGCCTGGAGTGTACTCCGGGGGGCGGACACTGAAGCTTTCTTT,CAWSVLRGADTEAFF
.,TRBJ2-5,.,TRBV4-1,TGCGCCAGCAGGCAATTGTTAGAAGAGACCCAGTACTTC,CASRQLLEETQYF
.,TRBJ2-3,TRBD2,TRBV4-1,TGCGCCAGCAGCCAAGATCCCGGGGGGGATACGCAGTATTTT,CASSQDPGGDTQYF
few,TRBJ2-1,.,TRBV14,TGTGCCAGCAGCCCGTTCGGCATGGGGATTGAGCAGTTCTTC,CASSPFGMGIEQFF
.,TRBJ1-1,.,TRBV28,TGTGCCAGCAATGGTCAGCGTGGGAACACTGAAGCTTTCTTT,CASNGQRGNTEAFF
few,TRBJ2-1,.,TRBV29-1,TGCAGCGTTGAAACTGGGGCCAATGAGCAGTTCTTC,CSVETGANEQFF
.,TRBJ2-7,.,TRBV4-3,TGCGCCAGCAGCCGGACTCTGACCTACGAGCAGTACTTC,CASSRTLTYEQYF
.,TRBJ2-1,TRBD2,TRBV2,TGTGCCAGCAGTGAACTAGCGGGGGAGAAATACAATGAGCAGTTCTTC,CASSELAGEKYNEQFF
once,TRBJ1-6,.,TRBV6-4,TGTGCCAGCAGTGATTCTTTAGGGGGTTCACCCCTCCACTTT,CASSDSLGGSPLHF
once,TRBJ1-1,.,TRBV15,TGTGCCACCAGCAGAGGAAGGAACACTGAAGCTTTCTTT,CATSRGRNTEAFF
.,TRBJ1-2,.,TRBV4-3,TGCGCCAGCAGCCCGATCGGGACGGCCTACGGCTACACCTTC,CASSPIGTAYGYTF
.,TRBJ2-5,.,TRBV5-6,TGTGCCAGCAGCCTAGAAACGGGCGGAGAGACCCAGTACTTC,CASSLETGGETQYF
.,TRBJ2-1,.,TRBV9,TGTGCCAGCAGCGAGCAGGTTTACAATGAGCAGTTCTTC,CASSEQVYNEQFF
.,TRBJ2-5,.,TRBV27,TGTGCCAGCAGTCTCACCAGTAGGGAGACCCAGTACTTC,CASSLTSRETQYF
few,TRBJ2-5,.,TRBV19,TGTGCCAGTAGTACAGGCTGGGAGACCCAGTACTTC,CASSTGWETQYF
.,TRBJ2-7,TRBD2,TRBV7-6,TGTGCCAGCAGAGGGGAGGGGAATGCCGAGCAGTACTTC,CASRGEGNAEQYF
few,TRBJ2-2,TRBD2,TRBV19,TGTGCCAGTAGTATCAAGGGACTAGTCCGGGAGCTGTTTTTT,CASSIKGLVRELFF
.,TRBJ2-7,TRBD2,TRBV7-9,TGTGCCAGCAGCCCGGGTAGCGGGGGGACCTACGAGCAGTACTTC,CASSPGSGGTYEQYF
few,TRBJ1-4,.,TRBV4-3,TGCGCCAGCAGCCAAGGCGGATTAGTTGGTCGGATTAATGAAAAACTGTTTTTT,CASSQGGLVGRINEKLFF
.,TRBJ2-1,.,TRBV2,TGTGCCGGCTCGAAGAGGGGGGGCCATGAGCAGTTCTTC,CAGSKRGGHEQFF
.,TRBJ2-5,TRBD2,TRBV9,TGTGCCAGCAGCGTTAGCGGGGGGGCCGGTGAGACCCAGTACTTC,CASSVSGGAGETQYF
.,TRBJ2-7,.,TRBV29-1,TGCAGCGTTGAATCGGGGGAATACGAGCAGTACTTC,CSVESGEYEQYF
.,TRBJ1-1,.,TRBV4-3,TGCGCCAGCAGCCAAGGAAGCAGGCTACCTGAAGCTTTCTTT,CASSQGSRLPEAFF
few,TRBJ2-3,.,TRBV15,TGTGCCACCAGCAGAGGAGGGGAAACAGATACGCAGTATTTT,CATSRGGETDTQYF
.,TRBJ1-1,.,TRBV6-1,TGTGCCAGCAGTGAATCGGCCCCCACGGGGATAGGAAACACTGAAGCTTTCTTT,CASSESAPTGIGNTEAFF
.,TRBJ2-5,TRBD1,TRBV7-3,TGTGCCAGCACCGCCCGGACAGGGGGCACAGAAGAGACCCAGTACTTC,CASTARTGGTEETQYF
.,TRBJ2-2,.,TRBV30,TGTGCCTATACTAGCACCGGGGAGCTGTTTTTT,CAYTSTGELFF
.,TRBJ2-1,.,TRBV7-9,TGTGCCAGCAGCACAAGGACGGGTTACAATGAGCAGTTCTTC,CASSTRTGYNEQFF
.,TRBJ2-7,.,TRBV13,TGTGCCAGCAAGCAACAGGGCTACTACGAGCAGTACTTC,CASKQQGYYEQYF
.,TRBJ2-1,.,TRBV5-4,TGTGCCAGCAGCTTGGGAGACAGTCCCCTCAATGAGCAGTTCTTC,CASSLGDSPLNEQFF
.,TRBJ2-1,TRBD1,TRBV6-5,TGTGCCAGCACCGGGGTGGACAGGGTGGCGGATGAGCAGTTCTTC,CASTGVDRVADEQFF
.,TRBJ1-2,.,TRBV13,TGTGCCAGCAGCCCCCCGGGGACCGGAGTAAACTATGGCTACACCTTC,CASSPPGTGVNYGYTF
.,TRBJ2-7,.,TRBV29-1,TGCAGCGTGACGGGGTCCTCCTACGAGCAGTACTTC,CSVTGSSYEQYF
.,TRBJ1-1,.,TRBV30,TGTGCCTGGAGTGTCTGGATGAACACTGAAGCTTTCTTT,CAWSVWMNTEAFF
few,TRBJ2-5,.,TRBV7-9,TGTGCCAGCAGCTTAGCGCAGGGTCCTCCGTACCAAGAGACCCAGTACTTC,CASSLAQGPPYQETQYF
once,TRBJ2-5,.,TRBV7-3,TGTGCCAGCAGCCCTGCTGGTATCTGGGGTAGCCAAGAGACCCAGTACTTC,CASSPAGIWGSQETQYF
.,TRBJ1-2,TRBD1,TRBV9,TGTGCCAGCAGCACTCAGACAGGGTTGAAGGACTATGGCTACACCTTC,CASSTQTGLKDYGYTF
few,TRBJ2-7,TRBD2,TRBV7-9,TGTGCCAGCAGTCGGACTAGCGGAATCACTTCCTACGAGCAGTACTTC,CASSRTSGITSYEQYF
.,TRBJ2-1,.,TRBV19,TGTGCCAGTAGTCCCCGTGGGGAGTATGAGCAGTTCTTC,CASSPRGEYEQFF
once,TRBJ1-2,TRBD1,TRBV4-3,TGCGCCAGCAGCCAAGCGTTCCGGGACAGCTATGGCTACACCTTC,CASSQAFRDSYGYTF
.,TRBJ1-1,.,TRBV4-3,TGCGCCAGCAGCGAAGGAAGGGCTACAGAGAACACTGAAGCTTTCTTT,CASSEGRATENTEAFF
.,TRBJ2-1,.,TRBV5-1,TGCGCCAGCAGCTTGGCCGGGAACAGACTAAATGAGCAGTTCTTC,CASSLAGNRLNEQFF